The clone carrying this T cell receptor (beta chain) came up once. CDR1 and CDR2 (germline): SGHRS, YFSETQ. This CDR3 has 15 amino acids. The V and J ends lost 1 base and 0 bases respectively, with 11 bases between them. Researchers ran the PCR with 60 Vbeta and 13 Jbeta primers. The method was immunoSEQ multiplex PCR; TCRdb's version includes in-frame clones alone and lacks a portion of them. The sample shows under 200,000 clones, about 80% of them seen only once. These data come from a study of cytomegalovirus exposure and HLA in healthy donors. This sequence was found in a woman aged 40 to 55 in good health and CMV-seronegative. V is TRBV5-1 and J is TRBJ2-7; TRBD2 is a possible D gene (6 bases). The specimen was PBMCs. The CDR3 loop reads CASSLRREPSYEQYF. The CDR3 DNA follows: TGCGCCAGCAGCTTGAGGAGGGAACCCTCCTACGAGCAGTACTTC. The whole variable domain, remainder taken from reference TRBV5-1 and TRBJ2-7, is KAGVTQTPRYLIKTRGQQVTLSCSPISGHRSVSWYQQTPGQGLQFLFEYFSETQRNKGNFPGRFSGRQFSNSRSEMNVSTLELGDSALYLCASSLRREPSYEQYFGPGTRLTVT.